These 17 T cell receptor beta chains share one sample of origin, sequenced in a study of Ad26.COV2.S vaccination and SARS-CoV-2 variants. The treatment was: about 20 received Ad26.COV2.S at low or high dose, single or two shots; roughly five received placebo; per-sample allocation not given. At day 63 after the first vaccine or placebo injection, samples were drawn. Sequenced by immunoSEQ multiplex PCR; TCRdb stores in-frame clones only, minus some. The table shows about 320,000 clones, with about 82% occurring only once. The sequences come from peripheral blood, collected in a trial of Ad26.COV2.S vaccine versus placebo. The receptor source for this set is a person aged 18-60 years who received the Ad26.COV2.S COVID-19 vaccine or a placebo.

This sequence joins TRBV5-1 and TRBJ2-5, with TRBD2 matching 12 bases. V lost 5 bases to trimming and J lost 4 bases; unmatched junction nucleotides: 9. This CDR3 is built from 16 residues. Per the germline V gene, CDR1 is SGHRS and CDR2 is YFSETQ. The CDR3, as DNA: TGCGCCAGCAGACCCTCTAGCGGGGGGGCGGGAGAGACCCAGTACTTC. Translated: CASRPSSGGAGETQYF.

Comments on this clone: Additional DNA sequences in this sample encode the identical CDR3. The J gene is TRBJ1-1, the V gene TRBV18; D is unresolved. Trimming took 4 bases from V and 11 from J, leaving 14 bases between them. The CDR3 sequence is 12 residues long. Looked up from germline, CDR1 is KGHSH and CDR2 is LQKENI. CDR3: CASSHSDRGAFF. The CDR3 DNA reads TGTGCCAGCTCACACTCGGACCGTGGGGCTTTCTTT.

This clone was seen once. V is TRBV7-9 and J is TRBJ1-1, with D possibly being TRBD1 (5 bases). The V end was cut by 1 base, the J end by 4 bases, with 10 bases between. The germline gives CDR1 SEHNR, CDR2 FQNEAQ (reference sequence). The CDR3 is 14 amino acids. CDR3 DNA: TGTGCCAGCAGCTTAGGATACGGGGCCACTGAAGCTTTCTTT. Translation: CASSLGYGATEAFF.

The chain has TRBV18 and TRBJ1-1; no reliable D call. This CDR3 contains 13 residues. CDR1 and CDR2 from the germline V gene are KGHSH and LQKENI. Trimming cost V 3 bases and J 5 bases, with 10 bases left between them. CDR3 nucleotide sequence: TGTGCCAGCTCACCTTTATCGGGTACTGAAGCTTTCTTT. This encodes CASSPLSGTEAFF.

The rearrangement links TRBV2 to TRBJ1-1; perhaps TRBD1 as D (5 bases). This CDR3 contains 15 residues. CDR1 is SNHLY and CDR2 is FYNNEI in the germline V gene. Trimming shortened V by 8 bases and J by 7 bases, and 23 bases separated the two germline ends. The CDR3, as DNA: TGTGCCAGCCTAGACGGTGTGGGAATCGGGGGTGAAGCTTTCTTT. It encodes CASLDGVGIGGEAFF.

The V call is TRBV6-2 or TRBV6-3, the J call TRBJ2-1, with D tentatively TRBD2 (7 bases). The V end lost 5 bases, the J end lost 4 bases, and 18 bases lay between the germline ends. The CDR3 consists of 16 residues. Per the germline V gene, CDR1 is MNHEY and CDR2 is SVGEGT. In DNA, the CDR3 is TGTGCCAGCAGTCAGAGGGGCGGGGGCTCTTACAATGAGCAGTTCTTC. Amino acid sequence: CASSQRGGGSYNEQFF.

The chain employs TRBV4-1 and TRBJ2-1, with TRBD2 matching 8 bases. Germline V gives CDR1 MGHRA, CDR2 YSYEKL. With 0 bases clipped from V and 0 bases from J, the junction kept 7 bases outside the gene matches. The CDR3 length is 18 residues. DNA of the CDR3: TGCGCCAGCAGCCAAGATACTCCCGCGGGGGGCTCCTACAATGAGCAGTTCTTC. Amino acid sequence: CASSQDTPAGGSYNEQFF.

The CDR3 here is CSAPRTEAFF. CDR3 sequence (DNA): TGCAGTGCTCCTAGGACTGAAGCTTTCTTT. The chain carries TRBV20-1 and TRBJ1-1; unclear D gene. The germline V gene has CDR1 DFQATT and CDR2 SNEGSKA (reference sequence). V lost 5 bases and J lost 5, with 6 bases in between. This CDR3 spans 10 amino acids.

The gene calls are TRBV5-1 and TRBJ2-1, with TRBD2 matching over 8 bases. The CDR3 runs 15 residues. The germline V gene encodes CDR1 SGHRS and CDR2 YFSETQ. The V and J ends lost 4 bases and 2 bases, in that order; junction bases with no gene match: 5. CDR3 sequence: CASSTQRGTYNEQFF. CDR3 coding DNA: TGCGCCAGCAGCACCCAGCGGGGGACCTACAATGAGCAGTTCTTC.

The CDR3 DNA reads as TGTGCCAGCACCCATAAGGGTACAGGGATCGCCGGGGAGCTGTTTTTT. It encodes CASTHKGTGIAGELFF. The rearrangement uses TRBV5-4 and TRBJ2-2, with a weak D call TRBD1 (6 bases). Germline loops: CDR1 SGHNT, CDR2 YYREEE (reference sequence). CDR3 length: 16 residues. V was cut by 6 bases and J by 6 bases, with 21 bases left in between.

This clone came up once. CDR3 region: CASKHRESNYGYTF. For the CDR3, the DNA is TGTGCCAGTAAACACAGGGAATCTAACTATGGCTACACCTTC. This sequence joins TRBV19 and TRBJ1-2; TRBD1 might be the D (6 bases). The V gene lost 7 bases and the J gene lost 0 bases, with 12 bases spanning the gap. This CDR3 spans 14 amino acids. In germline, CDR1 is LNHDA, CDR2 SQIVND (reference sequence).

The J gene is TRBJ2-3, the V gene TRBV3-1 (or the pseudogene TRBV3-2); D possibly corresponds to TRBD1 (6 bases). V was cut by 1 base and J by 0 bases, with 8 bases left in between. CDR3 length equals 15 residues. Per the germline V gene, CDR1 is LGHDT and CDR2 is YNNKEL (reference sequence). CDR3 nucleotide sequence: TGTGCCAGCAGCCAAGTTGGGGGCAGCACAGATACGCAGTATTTT. Translation: CASSQVGGSTDTQYF.

This clone was picked up many times. The chain employs TRBV6-2 or TRBV6-3 and TRBJ1-1, with 8 bases matching TRBD1. The CDR3 runs to 14 residues. After removal of 5 bases from V and 5 bases from J, the junction contained 7 bases not matched to a gene. In germline, CDR1 is MNHEY, CDR2 SVGEGT. The CDR3 sequence is CASSQQGEFTEAFF. Written as DNA, the CDR3 is TGTGCCAGCAGTCAACAGGGGGAGTTTACTGAAGCTTTCTTT.

The chain recombines TRBV12-3 or TRBV12-4 with TRBJ2-7; D is possibly TRBD1 (5 bases). This CDR3 contains 13 residues. V dropped 5 bases and J dropped 7 bases, with 15 bases sitting between them. CDR3 sequence: CASSPNRIGEQYF. The CDR3, as DNA: TGTGCCAGCAGTCCCAACAGGATAGGGGAGCAGTACTTC.

J is TRBJ1-2 and V is TRBV28, with D tentatively TRBD1 (6 bases). Trimming shortened V by 4 bases and J by 3 bases, and 15 bases separated the two germline ends. The CDR3 runs to 15 residues. Germline CDR1 MDHEN, CDR2 SYDVKM. The CDR3 loop is CASSWGWGADYGYTF. CDR3 DNA: TGTGCCAGCAGTTGGGGTTGGGGGGCGGACTATGGCTACACCTTC.

The chain carries TRBV7-9 and TRBJ1-4, with D unclear. The V gene lost 2 bases and the J gene lost 7 bases, with 5 bases spanning the gap. The CDR3 is made up of 12 amino acids. Germline values: CDR1 SEHNR, CDR2 FQNEAQ (reference sequence). The CDR3 DNA is TGTGCCAGCAGCTTAAGAGGTGAAAAACTGTTTTTT. Its translation: CASSLRGEKLFF.

The rearrangement joins TRBV18 to TRBJ2-1; D is unresolved. V lost 2 bases and J 8 bases, leaving 10 bases between the germline ends. Germline loops: CDR1 KGHSH, CDR2 LQKENI. This CDR3 comprises 13 residues. The CDR3 reads CASSPASSYEQFF. In nucleotides, the CDR3 is TGTGCCAGCTCACCAGCTTCGTCGTATGAGCAGTTCTTC.